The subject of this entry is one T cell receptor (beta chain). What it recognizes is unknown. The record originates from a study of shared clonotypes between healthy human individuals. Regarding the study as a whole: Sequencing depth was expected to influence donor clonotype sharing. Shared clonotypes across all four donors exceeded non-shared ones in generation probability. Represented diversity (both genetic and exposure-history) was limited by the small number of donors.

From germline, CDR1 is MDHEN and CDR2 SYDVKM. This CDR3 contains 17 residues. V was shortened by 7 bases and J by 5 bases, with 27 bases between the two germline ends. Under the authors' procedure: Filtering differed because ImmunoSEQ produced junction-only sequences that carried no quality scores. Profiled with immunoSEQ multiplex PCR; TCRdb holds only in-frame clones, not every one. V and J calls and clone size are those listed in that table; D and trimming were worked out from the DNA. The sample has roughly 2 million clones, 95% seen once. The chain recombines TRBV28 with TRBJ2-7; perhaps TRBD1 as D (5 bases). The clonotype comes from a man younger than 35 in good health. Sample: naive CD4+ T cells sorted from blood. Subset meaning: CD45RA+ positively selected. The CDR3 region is CASIRQPGLAFYDEQYF. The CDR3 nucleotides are TGTGCCAGCATACGACAGCCGGGTCTGGCCTTTTACGACGAGCAGTACTTC.